This note documents a single TCR beta chain sequence. This sample was included in a study of blood T cell repertoires in COVID-19. Original processing methods: Using reference gene primer amplification, nucleated cell counts were estimated. Generated by immunoSEQ multiplex PCR, the TCRdb table keeps only in-frame clones and is missing some. That table supplies the V and J calls and clone size; D and trimming were determined from the DNA. In the table there are approximately 210,000 clones, 85% to 90% of which are singletons. The sample consisted of peripheral blood. The sequence came from a woman in her 70s with acute or convalescent COVID-19.

The CDR3 nucleotides read TGCGCCAGCAGCTTGCCCGGGGACAACGGAAACACCATATATTTT. Residues: CASSLPGDNGNTIYF. The genes are TRBV5-1 and TRBJ1-3; D is possibly TRBD1 (6 bases). The V end was cut by 1 base, the J end by 4 bases, with 12 bases between. Germline CDR1 SGHRS, CDR2 YFSETQ. The CDR3 spans 15 residues. Variable domain in full (rest from reference TRBV5-1 and TRBJ1-3): KAGVTQTPRYLIKTRGQQVTLSCSPISGHRSVSWYQQTPGQGLQFLFEYFSETQRNKGNFPGRFSGRQFSNSRSEMNVSTLELGDSALYLCASSLPGDNGNTIYFGEGSWLTVV.